The next 2 T cell receptor beta chains were all read from a single sample in a study of cytomegalovirus exposure and HLA in healthy donors. In the PCR, 60 Vbeta and 13 Jbeta primers were used. The protocol was immunoSEQ multiplex PCR, while the TCRdb copy is restricted to in-frame clones and leaves out a portion. The sample carries just over 200,000 clones, roughly 80% recorded once. Sequencing used PBMCs. These receptors were collected from a woman aged 40 to 49 in good health and CMV-seronegative.

The chain combines TRBV10-3 with TRBJ2-3; TRBD2 matches 7 bases. Looked up from germline, CDR1 is ENHRY and CDR2 is SYGVKD. The CDR3 spans 17 residues. V trimming: 10 bases; J trimming: 1 base; junction bases outside the gene matches: 17. CDR3 protein: CATSFGGSVDGTDTQYF. The CDR3 DNA reads TGTGCCACCTCGTTCGGCGGGAGCGTTGATGGCACAGATACGCAGTATTTT.

The chain carries TRBV7-9 and TRBJ2-5; no firm D call. CDR1 and CDR2 from the germline V gene are SEHNR and FQNEAQ (reference sequence). V gave up 2 bases and J gave up 5 bases, with 18 bases separating them. This CDR3 contains 16 residues. The DNA of the CDR3 is TGTGCCAGCAGCTTAATCCCATCGTCCGGTGGTGAGACCCAGTACTTC. This translates into CASSLIPSSGGETQYF.